This T cell receptor (beta chain) was documented in a study of PD-L1 blockade in urothelial cancer. The germline CDR1 and CDR2 sequences are MNHNY and SVGAGI (reference sequence). CDR3 length: 15 residues. V gave up 2 bases and J gave up 5 bases; unmatched junction bases: 3. Time point reported: peripheral blood 6 weeks after treatment start. TCRdb's table, derived via immunoSEQ multiplex PCR, lists solely in-frame clones and lacks some. The table includes tens of thousands of clones, under 90% detected once. The TCR comes from a man between 65 and 80 years old with urothelial cancer. The chain uses TRBV6-6 and TRBJ2-3; 11 nucleotides align to TRBD2. This material consisted of PBMCs, taken around atezolizumab (anti-PD-L1) treatment. Here the CDR3 reads CASSYTSGRGDTQYF. In DNA form, the CDR3 reads TGTGCCAGCAGTTACACTAGCGGGAGAGGAGATACGCAGTATTTT.